This paragraph reports one T cell receptor beta chain. Source study methods: Amplification of reference gene primers was used by the study to estimate nucleated cell counts. The data were produced by immunoSEQ multiplex PCR, yet TCRdb's version contains in-frame clones alone and is incomplete. V, J and clone size are those of that table, while D and trimming were read from the DNA. Of 99,000 or so clones detected, approximately 91% appear once; the ten largest clones hold 5.1%. The sample comes from a study of blood T cell repertoires in COVID-19. Study overall: Acute and convalescent COVID-19 specimens originated in the United States, Italy and Spain. From T cells, B-cell-depleted T cells, or PBMCs came the material, which was cDNA or gDNA.

Germline CDR1 reads SGHNT; CDR2 reads YENEEA. V dropped 5 bases and J dropped 6; count of bases not matched to a gene: 1. CDR3 size: 13 residues. This chain uses TRBV11-3 with TRBJ2-1, with 10 bases that match TRBD2. This receptor was identified in a human donor in a cohort sampled during active COVID-19. The sample comprised peripheral blood. This CDR3 reads CASSLAGANEQFF. DNA of the CDR3: TGTGCCAGCAGCCTAGCGGGAGCCAATGAGCAGTTCTTC.